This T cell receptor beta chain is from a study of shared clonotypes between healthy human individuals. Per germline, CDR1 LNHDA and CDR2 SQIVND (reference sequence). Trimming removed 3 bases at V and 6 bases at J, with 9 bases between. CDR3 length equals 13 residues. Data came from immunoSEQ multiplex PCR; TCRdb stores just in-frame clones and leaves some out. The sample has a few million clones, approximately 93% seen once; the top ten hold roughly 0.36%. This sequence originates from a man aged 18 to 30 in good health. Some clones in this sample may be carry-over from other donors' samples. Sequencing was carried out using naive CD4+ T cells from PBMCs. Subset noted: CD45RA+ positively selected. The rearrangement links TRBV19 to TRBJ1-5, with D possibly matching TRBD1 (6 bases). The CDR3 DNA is TGTGCCAGTAGTATTGCACAGGGTCAGCCCCAGCATTTT. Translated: CASSIAQGQPQHF.